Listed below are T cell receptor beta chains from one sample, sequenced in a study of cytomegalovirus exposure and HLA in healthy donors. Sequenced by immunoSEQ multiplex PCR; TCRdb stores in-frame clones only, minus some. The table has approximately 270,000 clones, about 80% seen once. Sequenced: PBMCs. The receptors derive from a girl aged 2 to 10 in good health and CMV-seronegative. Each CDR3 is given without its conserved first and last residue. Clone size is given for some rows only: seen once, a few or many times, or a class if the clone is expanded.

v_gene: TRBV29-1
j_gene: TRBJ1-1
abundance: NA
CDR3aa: SANRGIRTEAF

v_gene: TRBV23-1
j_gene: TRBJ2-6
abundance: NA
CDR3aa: ASARTDRDRPGANVLT

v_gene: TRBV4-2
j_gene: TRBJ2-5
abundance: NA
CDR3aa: ASSQDPASGGDGETQY

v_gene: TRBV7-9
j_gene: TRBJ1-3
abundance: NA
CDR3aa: ATPQENTIY

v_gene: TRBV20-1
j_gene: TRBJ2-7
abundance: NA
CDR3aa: SAREGYEQY

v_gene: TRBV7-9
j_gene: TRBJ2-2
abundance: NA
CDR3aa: ASSLVAGNTGELF

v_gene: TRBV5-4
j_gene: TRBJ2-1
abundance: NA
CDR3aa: ASSAYSGRHYNEQF

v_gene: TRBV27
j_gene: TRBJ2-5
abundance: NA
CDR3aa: ASSFQNQETQY

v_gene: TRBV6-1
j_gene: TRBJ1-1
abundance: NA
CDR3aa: ASSHGPSGQPEAF

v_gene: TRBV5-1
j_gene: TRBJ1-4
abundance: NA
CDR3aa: ASSLEGATNEKLF

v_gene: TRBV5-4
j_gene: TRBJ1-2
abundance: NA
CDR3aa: ASSLNRNYGYT

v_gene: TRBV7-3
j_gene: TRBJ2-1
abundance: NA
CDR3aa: ASSPGLADWNEQF

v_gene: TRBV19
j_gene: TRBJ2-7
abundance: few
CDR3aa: ASKPGTSATPYEQY

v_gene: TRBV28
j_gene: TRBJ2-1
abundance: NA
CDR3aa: ASSFKTEAHEQF

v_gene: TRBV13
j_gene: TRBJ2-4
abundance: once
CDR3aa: ASSLAGGLAKNIQY

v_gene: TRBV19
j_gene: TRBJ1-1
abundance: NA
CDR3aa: ASTDRWTEAF

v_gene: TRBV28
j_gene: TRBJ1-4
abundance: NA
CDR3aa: ASSSGPRGGF

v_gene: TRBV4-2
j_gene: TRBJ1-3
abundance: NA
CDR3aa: ASSREGRRGNTIY

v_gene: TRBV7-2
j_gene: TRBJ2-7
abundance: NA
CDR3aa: ASSSLPYEQY

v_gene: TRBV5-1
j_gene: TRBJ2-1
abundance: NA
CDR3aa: ASSQGGFPYNEQF

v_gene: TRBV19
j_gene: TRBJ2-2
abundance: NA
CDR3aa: ASSTSSTSFGPLYGELF

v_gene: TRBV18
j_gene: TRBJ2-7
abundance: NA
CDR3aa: ASSPDRRNYEQY

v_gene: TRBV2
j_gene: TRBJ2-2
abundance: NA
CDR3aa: ASSELGRSGELF

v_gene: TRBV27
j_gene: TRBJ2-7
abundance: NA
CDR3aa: ASSVTALSYEQY

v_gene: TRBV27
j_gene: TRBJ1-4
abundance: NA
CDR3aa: ASSRTGRSPLAEKLF

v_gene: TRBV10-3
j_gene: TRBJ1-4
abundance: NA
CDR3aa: AISEWPGSTNEKLF

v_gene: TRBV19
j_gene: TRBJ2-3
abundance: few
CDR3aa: ASSNLAERSTDTQY

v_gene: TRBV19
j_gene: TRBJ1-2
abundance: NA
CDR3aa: ASRTGTGSYGYT

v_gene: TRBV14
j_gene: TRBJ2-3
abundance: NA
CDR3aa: ASSQVFFDTQY

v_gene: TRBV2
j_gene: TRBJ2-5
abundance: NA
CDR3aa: AGGGIQPSGTQY

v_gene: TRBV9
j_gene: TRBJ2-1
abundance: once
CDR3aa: ASSVDTTGAAYNEQF

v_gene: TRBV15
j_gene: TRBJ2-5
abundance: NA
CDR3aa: ATSRDRGQETQY

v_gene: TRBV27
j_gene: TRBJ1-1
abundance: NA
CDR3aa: ASSSPLNTEAF

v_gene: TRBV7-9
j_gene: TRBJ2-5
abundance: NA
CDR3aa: ASQSALAGEPLETQY

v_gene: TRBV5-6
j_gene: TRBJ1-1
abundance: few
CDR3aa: ASSPEAVTEAF

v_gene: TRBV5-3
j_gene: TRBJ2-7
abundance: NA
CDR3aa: ARIGRPGQGTYEQY

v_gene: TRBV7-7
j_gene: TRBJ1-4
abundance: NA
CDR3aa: ASSLGGQGNEKLF

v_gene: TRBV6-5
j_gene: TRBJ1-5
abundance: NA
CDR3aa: ASRATGDSNQPQH

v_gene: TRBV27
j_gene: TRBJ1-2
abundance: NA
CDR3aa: ASSPGLINYGYT

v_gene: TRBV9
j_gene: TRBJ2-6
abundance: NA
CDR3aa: ASSVAGGTRSGANVLT

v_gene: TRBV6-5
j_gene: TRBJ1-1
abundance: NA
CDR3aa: ASSPRQAYTEAF

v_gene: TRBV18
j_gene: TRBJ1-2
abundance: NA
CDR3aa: ASSPDRTNYGYT

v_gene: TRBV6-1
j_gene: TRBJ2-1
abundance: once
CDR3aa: ASSELNSGLAGTQF

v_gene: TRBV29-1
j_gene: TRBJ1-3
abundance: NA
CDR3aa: SVATGSENTIY

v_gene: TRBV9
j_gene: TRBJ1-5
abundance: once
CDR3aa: ASSGGLTDQPQH

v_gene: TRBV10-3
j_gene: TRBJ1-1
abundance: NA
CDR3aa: AISESQAGGNTEAF

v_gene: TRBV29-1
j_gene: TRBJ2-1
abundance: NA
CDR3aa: SVDPRGHNEQF

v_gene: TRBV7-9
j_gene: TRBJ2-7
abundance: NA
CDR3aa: ASSPPGAETYEQY

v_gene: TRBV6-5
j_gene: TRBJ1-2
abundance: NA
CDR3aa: ASSYSPGQRWYGYT

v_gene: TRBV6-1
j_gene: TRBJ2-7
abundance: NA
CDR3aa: ASSERQTLTEQY